The clone carrying this T cell receptor beta chain was recorded only once. These data are taken from a study of PD-L1 blockade in urothelial cancer. Study-wide background: Male sex and bladder-origin urothelial cancer characterized about 85% of the roughly 30 patients. Each blood sample yielded a median of about 130,000 T cells.

Time point indicated: pretreatment peripheral blood. This table comes from immunoSEQ multiplex PCR, and its TCRdb copy is limited to in-frame clones, with some not included. Of some 45,000 clones in the sample, 75% to 85% were seen once. The CDR3 runs 13 residues. Per germline, CDR1 SGHTA and CDR2 FQGNSA. V lost 6 bases and J 0 bases, leaving 8 bases between the germline ends. This receptor was obtained from a man between 60 and 75 years old with urothelial cancer. The chain recombines TRBV7-2 with TRBJ1-1, with no clear D. The sequenced sample was PBMCs, obtained around atezolizumab (anti-PD-L1) treatment. The CDR3 coding sequence is TGTGCCAGCAGACTAAAGCTGAACACTGAAGCTTTCTTT. It codes for CASRLKLNTEAFF.